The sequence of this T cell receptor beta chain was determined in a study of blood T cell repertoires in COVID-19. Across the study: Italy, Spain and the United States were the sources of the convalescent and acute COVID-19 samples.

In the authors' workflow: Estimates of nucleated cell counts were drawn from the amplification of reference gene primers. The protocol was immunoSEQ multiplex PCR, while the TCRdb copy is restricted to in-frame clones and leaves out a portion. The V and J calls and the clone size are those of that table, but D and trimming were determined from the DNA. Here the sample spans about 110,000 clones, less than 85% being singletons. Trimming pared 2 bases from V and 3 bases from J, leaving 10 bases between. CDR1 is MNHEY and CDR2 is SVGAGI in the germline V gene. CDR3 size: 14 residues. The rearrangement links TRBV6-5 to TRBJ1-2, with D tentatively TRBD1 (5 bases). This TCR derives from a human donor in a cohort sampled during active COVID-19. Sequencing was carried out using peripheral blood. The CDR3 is CASSYGGGYYGYTF. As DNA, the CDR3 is TGTGCCAGCAGTTACGGGGGAGGGTACTATGGCTACACCTTC.